This T cell receptor (beta chain) comes out of a study of T cells in Graves' hyperthyroidism and ophthalmopathy. The CDR3 spans 16 residues. The V and J ends lost 5 bases and 4 bases, in that order; junction bases with no gene match: 13. The germline V gene has CDR1 SQVTM and CDR2 ANQGSEA. Amplification targeted TCR beta CDR3 regions from RNA transcripts. The primer set for the first-round RT-PCR of the TCR CDR3 was HTBI. Each CDR3 protein gets one entry after TCRdb re-called the multiplex PCR reads with MiXCR. The table includes some 490,000 distinct CDR3 sequences, 15% to 20% detected once. This clonotype was observed a few times.

The chain is built from TRBV29-1 and TRBJ2-1; the match to TRBD1 covers 8 bases. Sequences were obtained from blood. The source is a woman in her twenties or thirties with Graves' ophthalmopathy. CDR3 in amino acids: CSVSLLRTGTYNEQFF. For the CDR3, the DNA is TGCAGCGTTTCCCTCCTAAGGACAGGGACATACAATGAGCAGTTCTTC.